One and the same sample provided the 32 T cell receptor beta chains below, sequenced in a study of tumor-infiltrating lymphocytes in primary liver carcinoma. The researchers produced TCR beta cDNA from 450 to 600 ng total RNA with a constant-region primer. What produced the TCR beta libraries was three nested multiplex PCR rounds using slightly modified ARM-PCR. Primers for the first two PCR rounds were TRBV1-TRBV30 forward primers and a C-beta reverse primer (approximately 9 cycles per round). MiXCR was run by TCRdb on the multiplex PCR reads, yielding one entry per CDR3 protein. The sample gives around 330,000 distinct CDR3 sequences, approximately 54% of which show up once; around 15% is in the top ten. The study extracted blood RNA from unsorted whole blood and also extracted germline DNA. The sequenced material came from peripheral blood. The receptors come from a woman in her 30s with primary liver carcinoma and hepatitis B virus infection.

Remarks on this clonotype: One end of the junction varies from germline; a read error may be responsible. The V gene is TRBV4-2, the J gene TRBJ2-5; no reliable D call. The germline V gene has CDR1 LGHNA and CDR2 YNFKEQ. The CDR3 loop spans 15 amino acids. The CDR3 DNA reads TGTGCCAGCAGCCAAGATTGGAGAACTCAAGGGACCCAGTACTTC. This translates into CASSQDWRTQGTQYF.

This clonotype was counted between two and nine times. The chain carries TRBV5-5 and TRBJ2-7, with 9 positions matching TRBD1. The length of the CDR3 is 15 residues. J gave up 5 bases and V 4 bases, and 10 bases lay outside the gene matches. Germline assignment: CDR1 SGHKS and CDR2 YYEKEE (reference sequence). The CDR3 sequence: CASSPSTGGLDEQYF. The CDR3 DNA reads as TGTGCCAGCAGCCCGTCGACAGGGGGGCTCGACGAGCAGTACTTC.

The V gene is TRBV6-1, the J gene TRBJ1-1; no definite D call. The CDR3 is 16 residues long. Germline loops: CDR1 MNHNS, CDR2 SASEGT. The V and J ends lost 6 bases and 0 bases respectively, with 17 bases between them. The CDR3 spells CASSQRGRALNTEAFF. The DNA of the CDR3 is TGTGCCAGCAGCCAAAGAGGCCGGGCCTTGAACACTGAAGCTTTCTTT.

With regard to this clonotype: Because the CDR3 is missing its conserved closing phenylalanine or tryptophan, this is likely a read error. The rearrangement uses TRBV28 and TRBJ1-6, with D tentatively TRBD1 (6 bases). V was trimmed by 4 bases and J by 9 bases, leaving 16 bases between them. This CDR3 has 15 residues. Germline V lookup: CDR1 MDHEN, CDR2 SYDVKM. The CDR3 loop is CASSSSDRMGSPLHS. The CDR3 coding sequence is TGTGCCAGCAGTTCCTCAGACAGGATGGGTTCACCCCTCCACTCT.

This clonotype was seen once. The chain couples TRBV6-2 or TRBV6-3 to TRBJ2-5; D gene ambiguous. The germline V and J ends were trimmed by 6 bases and 8 bases, with 13 bases remaining between them. The CDR3 spans 12 residues. The V gene's germline CDR1 is MNHEY and CDR2 SVGEGT. The CDR3 protein is CASSNSVLTQYF. CDR3 DNA sequence: TGTGCCAGCAGCAACAGCGTCCTAACCCAGTACTTC.

This clonotype was counted ten times or more. The chain has TRBV29-1 and TRBJ1-2, with D unclear. Germline assignment: CDR1 SQVTM and CDR2 ANQGSEA. CDR3 length: 17 amino acids. V was shortened by 0 bases and J by 4 bases, with 21 bases between the two germline ends. In DNA, the CDR3 is TGCAGCGTTGAAGAAACAATTCGGACGTTCTCAGGCTATGGCTACACCTTC. Residues: CSVEETIRTFSGYGYTF.

This clonotype came up a few times. The gene calls are TRBV29-1 and TRBJ1-5, with D unclear. CDR1 SQVTM and CDR2 ANQGSEA come from the germline V gene. The CDR3 runs 12 residues. Trimming cost V 7 bases and J 0 bases, with 7 bases left between them. The CDR3 DNA sequence: TGCAGCGGGGCGGGTAGCAATCAGCCCCAGCATTTT. It specifies CSGAGSNQPQHF.

At least ten counts were recorded for this clonotype. This rearrangement joins TRBV6-1 to TRBJ2-7, with D unclear. CDR3 length: 14 residues. CDR1 and CDR2 from the germline V gene are MNHNS and SASEGT. V was pared by 7 bases and J by 0 bases, with 13 bases between. CDR3 in amino acids: CASKWNLGSYEQYF. The CDR3 region has the DNA TGTGCCAGCAAGTGGAATCTGGGCTCCTACGAGCAGTACTTC.

This clonotype was seen a few times. This rearrangement joins TRBV4-1 to TRBJ2-1, with D uncertain. Germline assignment: CDR1 MGHRA and CDR2 YSYEKL. V was trimmed by 0 bases and J by 5 bases, leaving 11 bases between them. This CDR3 comprises 15 residues. The CDR3 spells CASSQDRIANNEQFF. CDR3 bases: TGCGCCAGCAGCCAAGATCGAATCGCTAACAATGAGCAGTTCTTC.

On this clonotype: A clone one base away is much larger, so this may be a read error. The chain recombines TRBV12-3 or TRBV12-4 with TRBJ2-1, with D possibly being TRBD2 (6 bases). The V and J ends lost 5 bases and 3 bases respectively, with 11 bases between them. This CDR3 contains 14 residues. CDR3: CASSGGMFYNEQFF. DNA for the CDR3: TGTGCCAGCAGTGGCGGGATGTTCTACAATGAGCAGTTCTTC.

As concerns this clonotype: This likely comes from a read error, as the CDR3 has no conserved phenylalanine or tryptophan at its end. The chain has TRBV5-6 and TRBJ2-5; D is ambiguous. V was shortened by 1 base and J by 2 bases, with 15 bases between the two germline ends. From germline, CDR1 is SGHDT and CDR2 YYEEEE. The CDR3 loop spans 16 amino acids. For the CDR3, the DNA is TGTGCCAGCAGCTTGATGACGGTCCCCGGACAAGAGACCCAGTACTTA. This translates into CASSLMTVPGQETQYL.

This clonotype was seen ten or more times. The chain uses TRBV4-1 and TRBJ2-5; no definite D call. Germline V gene sequence: CDR1 MGHRA, CDR2 YSYEKL. This CDR3 has 16 residues. Trimming shortened V by 0 bases and J by 5 bases, and 16 bases separated the two germline ends. CDR3 loop: CASSQEDVVRRETQYF. CDR3 sequence (DNA): TGCGCCAGCAGCCAAGAAGACGTAGTCAGGCGGGAGACCCAGTACTTC.

This chain links TRBV7-9 with TRBJ1-3; tentative D call: TRBD1 (6 bases). Germline CDR1 and CDR2: SEHNR and FQNEAQ (reference sequence). V gave up 2 bases and J gave up 3 bases, with 14 bases separating them. CDR3 size: 16 residues. The chain's CDR3 is CASSLNPKGGGNTIYF. The CDR3, as DNA: TGTGCCAGCAGCTTAAACCCCAAAGGGGGTGGAAACACCATATATTTT.

A note on this clonotype: A read error may explain this, as a much larger clone is one base away. The rearrangement uses TRBV4-1 and TRBJ2-5; TRBD1 might be the D (6 bases). Germline V gene lookup returns CDR1 MGHRA and CDR2 YSYEKL. The CDR3 contains 16 residues. CDR3 DNA: TGCTCCAGCAGCCAACCTACTAGGGGGTCTAAAGAGACCCAGTACTTC. This gives the protein CSSSQPTRGSKETQYF.

Many counts were recorded for this clonotype. The chain joins TRBV29-1 to TRBJ2-5, with D maybe TRBD1 (6 bases). The V gene's germline CDR1 is SQVTM and CDR2 ANQGSEA. Trimming stripped 0 bases from V and 3 bases from J, with 14 bases between. CDR3 length equals 15 residues. The CDR3 bases are TGCAGCGTTGAAGATCAAAGGGGGTGGAAAGAGACCCAGTACTTC. It encodes CSVEDQRGWKETQYF.

The chain has TRBV14 and TRBJ2-1; D is ambiguous. Trimming left V 5 bases short and J 2 bases short, with 13 bases between. Germline CDR1 is SGHDN and CDR2 is FVKESK. CDR3 size: 15 residues. The CDR3 protein is CASSINRAPYNEQFF. The DNA of the CDR3 is TGTGCCAGCAGCATCAACCGAGCTCCCTACAATGAGCAGTTCTTC.

The chain employs TRBV12-3 or TRBV12-4 and TRBJ1-5, with D unclear. This CDR3 has 16 amino acids. V lost 2 bases, J lost 3 bases, and 14 bases lay in between. In DNA, the CDR3 is TGTGCCAGCAGTTTACGAACTACTGTGGTCAATCAGCCCCAGCATTTT. Translating it yields CASSLRTTVVNQPQHF.

To note about this clonotype: The junction departs from the called germline gene at one end, perhaps through a read error. This chain uses TRBV29-1 with TRBJ2-1; maybe TRBD2 (6 bases). This CDR3 has 14 amino acids. Germline-derived CDR1 and CDR2 are SQVTM and ANQGSEA. The CDR3 bases are TGCAACGTTGAGGTAGGGACTGGCAACAATGAGCAGTTCTTC. Translated, it gives CNVEVGTGNNEQFF.

With respect to this clonotype: A much bigger clone sits one base away, suggesting this may be a read error. CDR3 sequence reads: CASRGLAGLEKETRYF. The CDR3 nucleotides read TGTGCCAGCAGGGGACTAGCGGGACTGGAAAAAGAGACCCGGTACTTC. This chain joins TRBV6-1 and TRBJ2-5, with TRBD2 matching 13 bases. This CDR3 contains 16 residues. Germline CDR1 reads MNHNS; CDR2 reads SASEGT.

J is TRBJ2-2 and V is TRBV28; D ambiguous. Looked up from germline, CDR1 is MDHEN and CDR2 is SYDVKM. The CDR3 runs 13 residues. The V gene lost 6 bases and the J gene lost 4 bases, with 9 bases spanning the gap. CDR3 bases: TGTGCCAGCAGGAGTGGAGTCACCGGGGAGCTGTTTTTT. Translated, it gives CASRSGVTGELFF.

The chain recombines TRBV28 with TRBJ2-1; either TRBD1 or TRBD2 may supply D (6 bases each). V lost 3 bases and J lost 9, with 12 bases in between. The CDR3 spans 13 residues. CDR1 and CDR2 from the germline V gene are MDHEN and SYDVKM. For the CDR3, the DNA is TGTGCCAGCAGTTTCCCGGGGGCGCGTGAGCAGTTCTTC. Its protein product is CASSFPGAREQFF.

This clonotype was seen many times. J is TRBJ2-7 and V is TRBV10-3; D assignment may be TRBD1 or TRBD2 (6 bases each). V gave up 7 bases and J gave up 2 bases, with 15 bases separating them. Looked up from germline, CDR1 is ENHRY and CDR2 is SYGVKD. CDR3 length: 14 residues. The CDR3 region is CAINYRGPTYEQYF. The CDR3 nucleotides are TGTGCCATCAACTACCGGGGGCCCACCTACGAGCAGTACTTC.

Turning to this clonotype: A much larger clone is a single base away; this may be a read error. The genes are TRBV29-1 and TRBJ2-3; D uncertain. The germline V gene has CDR1 SQVTM and CDR2 ANQGSEA. The CDR3 has 11 amino acids. Trimming shortened V by 6 bases and J by 2 bases, and 6 bases separated the two germline ends. CDR3 protein: CSVAFTDTQYF. CDR3 bases: TGCAGCGTGGCCTTCACAGATACGCAGTATTTT.

Concerning this clonotype itself: A read error is possible here, since a much larger clone lies one base away. The CDR3 nucleotides read TGTGCCAGCAGCTTAGATCCTAGCGGCTACGAGCAGTACTTC. Its translation is CASSLDPSGYEQYF. V and J are TRBV11-2 and TRBJ2-7; 7 bases fit TRBD2. Trimming at V came to 0 bases and at J to 3 bases, leaving 2 bases not matched to a gene. This CDR3 has 14 amino acids. Germline CDR1 reads SGHAT; CDR2 reads FQNNGV.

The CDR3 spells CASSLLAGASNEQFF. As DNA, the CDR3 is TGCGCCAGCAGCCTTCTGGCGGGAGCTAGCAATGAGCAGTTCTTC. V gene TRBV4-1 combines with J gene TRBJ2-1, with 7 bases lining up with TRBD2. Germline V gives CDR1 MGHRA, CDR2 YSYEKL. J gave up 6 bases and V 4 bases, and 9 bases lay outside the gene matches. There are 15 residues in the CDR3.

This clonotype was seen repeatedly, ten times or more. The chain links TRBV29-1 to TRBJ1-1, with no clear D. CDR3 length: 11 residues. The V gene lost 0 bases and the J gene lost 9 bases, with 8 bases spanning the gap. The V gene's germline CDR1 is SQVTM and CDR2 ANQGSEA. The CDR3 loop reads CSVEDPRKAFF. The CDR3 bases are TGCAGCGTTGAAGATCCAAGAAAAGCTTTCTTT. Combining the CDR3 with reference TRBV29-1 and TRBJ1-1 gives the whole variable domain SAVISQKPSRDICQRGTSLTIQCQVDSQVTMMFWYRQQPGQSLTLIATANQGSEATYESGFVIDKFPISRPNLTFSTLTVSNMSPEDSSIYLCSVEDPRKAFFGQGTRLTVV.

This chain connects TRBV4-1 to TRBJ2-2; the match to TRBD2 covers 9 bases. J lost 6 bases, V lost 3 bases, and 8 bases had no gene match. The CDR3 has 16 amino acids. The germline CDR1 and CDR2 sequences are MGHRA and YSYEKL. This chain's CDR3 is CASSQPTSGRAGELFF. CDR3 bases: TGCGCCAGCAGCCAGCCCACTAGCGGGCGGGCCGGGGAGCTGTTTTTT.

This chain uses TRBV4-1 with TRBJ2-2, with D unclear. With 0 bases removed from V and 5 bases from J, the gap between germline ends came to 7 bases. Looked up from germline, CDR1 is MGHRA and CDR2 is YSYEKL. The CDR3 extends over 14 amino acids. The CDR3 is CASSQDLVTGELFF. The CDR3 DNA follows: TGCGCCAGCAGCCAAGATTTAGTGACCGGGGAGCTGTTTTTT.

With respect to this clonotype: A much larger clone is a single base away; this may be a read error. The CDR3 carries no conserved terminal phenylalanine or tryptophan, so it likely arises from a read error. The chain couples TRBV6-5 to TRBJ2-4, with D possibly TRBD2 on 5 matching bases. Germline-derived CDR1 and CDR2 are MNHEY and SVGAGI. This CDR3 is 14 amino acids long. V lost 2 bases to trimming and J lost 7 bases, with 12 bases between them. This chain's CDR3 is CASSYDGVRNIQYS. As DNA, the CDR3 is TGTGCCAGCAGTTACGACGGGGTTAGGAACATTCAGTACTCC.

The chain recombines TRBV29-1 with TRBJ2-6; no clear D. Germline V gives CDR1 SQVTM, CDR2 ANQGSEA. Trimming removed 4 bases from V and 0 bases from J, with 22 bases in between. This CDR3 contains 19 residues. CDR3 protein: CSVVLVTAYALSGANVLTF. CDR3 nucleotide sequence: TGCAGCGTTGTATTGGTAACAGCCTATGCCCTCTCTGGGGCCAACGTCCTGACTTTC.

Concerning this clonotype: Possible read error: a much larger clone is one base away. The missing conserved phenylalanine or tryptophan at the end of this CDR3 makes a read error likely. This chain links TRBV12-3 or TRBV12-4 with TRBJ1-3; no clear D gene. This CDR3 comprises 13 residues. The V gene lost 3 bases and the J gene lost 4 bases, with 7 bases spanning the gap. Here the CDR3 DNA reads TGTGCCAGCAGTTTGCTACAGGGAAACACCATATATCTT. The encoded protein is CASSLLQGNTIYL.

For this clonotype: Mismatch with germline at one junction end may stem from a read error. The gene calls are TRBV11-2 and TRBJ1-5; TRBD1 is a possible D gene (6 bases). The CDR3 extends over 17 amino acids. The germline CDR1 and CDR2 sequences are SGHAT and FQNNGV. The CDR3 is CASSLVGVTGSNRPQHF. In nucleotides, the CDR3 is TGTGCCAGCAGCTTAGTAGGGGTAACAGGGAGCAATCGGCCCCAGCACTTT. Looking up the rest from reference TRBV11-2 and TRBJ1-5 gives the full variable domain: EAGVAQSPRYKIIEKRQSVAFWCNPISGHATLYWYQQILGQGPKLLIQFQNNGVVDDSQLPKDRFSAERLKGVDSTLKIQPAKLEDSAVYLCASSLVGVTGSNRPQHFGDGTRLSIL.